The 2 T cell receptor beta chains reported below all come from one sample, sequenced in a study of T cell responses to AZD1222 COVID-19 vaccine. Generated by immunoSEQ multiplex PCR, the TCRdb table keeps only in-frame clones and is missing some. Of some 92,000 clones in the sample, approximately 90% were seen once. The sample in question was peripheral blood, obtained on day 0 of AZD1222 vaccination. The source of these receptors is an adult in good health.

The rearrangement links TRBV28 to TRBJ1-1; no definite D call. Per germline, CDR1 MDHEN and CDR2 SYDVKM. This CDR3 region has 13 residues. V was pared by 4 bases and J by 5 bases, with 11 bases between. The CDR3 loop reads CASSYRGRTEAFF. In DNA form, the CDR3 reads TGTGCCAGCAGTTATCGGGGAAGGACTGAAGCTTTCTTT.

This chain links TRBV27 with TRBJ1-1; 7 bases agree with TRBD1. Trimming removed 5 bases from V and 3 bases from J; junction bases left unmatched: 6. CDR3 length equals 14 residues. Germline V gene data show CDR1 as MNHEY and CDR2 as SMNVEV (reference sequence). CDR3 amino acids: CASSPGTADTEAFF. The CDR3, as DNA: TGTGCCAGCAGTCCGGGGACAGCTGACACTGAAGCTTTCTTT.